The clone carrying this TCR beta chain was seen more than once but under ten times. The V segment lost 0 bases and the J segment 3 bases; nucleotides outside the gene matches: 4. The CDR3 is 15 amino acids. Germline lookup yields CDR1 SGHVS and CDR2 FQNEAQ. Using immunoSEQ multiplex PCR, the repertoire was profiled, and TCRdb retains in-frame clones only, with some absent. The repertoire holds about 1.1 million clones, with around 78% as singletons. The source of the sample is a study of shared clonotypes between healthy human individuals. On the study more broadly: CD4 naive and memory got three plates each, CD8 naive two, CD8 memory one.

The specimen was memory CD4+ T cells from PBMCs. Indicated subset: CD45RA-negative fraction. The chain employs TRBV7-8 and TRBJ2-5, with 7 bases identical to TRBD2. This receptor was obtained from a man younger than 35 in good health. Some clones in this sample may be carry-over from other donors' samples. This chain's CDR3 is CASSLAGLKKETQYF. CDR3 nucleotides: TGTGCCAGCAGCTTAGCGGGACTAAAGAAAGAGACCCAGTACTTC.